This T cell receptor beta chain is from a study of T cells in Graves' hyperthyroidism and ophthalmopathy. This clonotype occurred a few times. Its antigen remains unidentified. Study findings and constraints: Among thyroid clonotypes expanded above 0.001, most also appeared in blood.

V was pared by 3 bases and J by 0 bases, with 15 bases of the junction left unmatched. This CDR3 has 20 residues. Germline loops: CDR1 LNHDA, CDR2 SQIVND (reference sequence). Amplification of TCR beta CDR3 regions used RNA as the template. With the HTBI primer set, the TCR CDR3 went through a first round of RT-PCR. Via MiXCR, TCRdb re-called the multiplex PCR reads, giving one row per CDR3 protein. The table shows 300,000 to 400,000 distinct CDR3 sequences, with about 15% occurring only once. Inclusion characteristics of ophthalmopathy patients comprised a Clinical Activity Score of at least 3, a NOSPECS grade of at least 4, and duration under 3 months.

The gene calls are TRBV19 and TRBJ2-1; 9 bases agree with TRBD2. Sequencing input: blood. The receptor's source is a young woman with Graves' ophthalmopathy. CDR3 amino acids: CASSISGTSFALSSYNEQFF. Written as DNA, the CDR3 is TGTGCCAGTAGTATCTCCGGGACTAGCTTTGCCCTGAGCTCCTACAATGAGCAGTTCTTC.